The sequence of this TCR beta chain was determined in a study of type 1 regulatory T cells. Looking at the study overall: T-allo10 is an in vitro-generated, Tr1-enriched CD4 T cell product specific for alloantigen.

V was shortened by 6 bases and J by 5 bases, with 13 bases between the two germline ends. The germline CDR1 and CDR2 sequences are LNHDA and SQIVND (reference sequence). This CDR3 comprises 14 residues. TCRdb reanalysed the reads using MiXCR and keeps one entry per CDR3 protein. The sample gives under 75,000 distinct CDR3 sequences, about 20% of which show up once; roughly 8% is in the top ten. Study conclusions and caveats: Compared with non-Tr1 cells, Tr1 cells showed a narrower TCR repertoire.

This clonotype has more than one count but fewer than ten. Its target is unknown. This chain connects TRBV19 to TRBJ2-2; maybe TRBD2 (6 bases). This receptor was obtained from a human donor in good health. Sequencing was performed on cultured type 1 regulatory T (Tr1) cells, either the whole culture or a sorted fraction (not recorded which). The CDR3 is CASSTQRGTGELFF. DNA of the CDR3: TGTGCCAGTAGCACCCAACGGGGGACCGGGGAGCTGTTTTTT.